The 15 T cell receptor beta chains in this list originate from one sample, sequenced in a study of blood T cell repertoires in COVID-19. TCRdb's copy holds only in-frame clones and misses some; the assay was immunoSEQ multiplex PCR. The profile covers under 300,000 clones, with about 83% appearing a single time and over 9% taken by the ten largest. The sequencing input was peripheral blood. The receptors come from a man older than 75 with acute or convalescent COVID-19.

The V call is TRBV18, the J call TRBJ1-2; 8 positions match TRBD1. The CDR3 extends over 15 amino acids. The trim removed 5 bases at V and 1 base at J, leaving 6 bases unmatched. CDR1 and CDR2 (germline): KGHSH, LQKENI. The CDR3 reads CASSTAGGLNYGYTF. In DNA, the CDR3 is TGTGCCAGCTCAACTGCAGGGGGCCTTAACTATGGCTACACCTTC.

The DNA for the CDR3 is TGTGCCAGCAGCTTTCTAGGCAATTCACCCCTCCACTTT. It codes for CASSFLGNSPLHF. This chain joins TRBV7-9 and TRBJ1-6; no clear D. The CDR3 runs 13 residues. Germline V CDR1 and CDR2: SEHNR, FQNEAQ (reference sequence). Trimming took off 3 bases at V and 7 bases at J, with 7 bases between the two ends.

This clone was detected once. The J gene is TRBJ2-2, the V gene TRBV10-3, with 9 bases that match TRBD1. Germline V CDR1 and CDR2: ENHRY, SYGVKD. J was trimmed by 4 bases and V by 4 bases; bases with no gene match: 1. The CDR3 loop spans 14 amino acids. In DNA, the CDR3 is TGTGCCATCAGTGGGGACAGGGTCACCGGGGAGCTGTTTTTT. Its protein product is CAISGDRVTGELFF.

The V gene is TRBV28, the J gene TRBJ1-5; TRBD1 might be the D (6 bases). This CDR3 region has 15 residues. V was pared by 2 bases and J by 3 bases, with 11 bases between. CDR1 MDHEN and CDR2 SYDVKM come from the germline V gene. The CDR3 bases are TGTGCCAGCAGTTTAGGGGGGGGGCCCAATCAGCCCCAGCATTTT. Translated: CASSLGGGPNQPQHF.

The chain uses TRBV6-6 and TRBJ2-5; D is uncertain. Trimming removed 6 bases at V and 5 bases at J, with 22 bases between. This CDR3 has 16 residues. Germline lookup yields CDR1 MNHNY and CDR2 SVGAGI (reference sequence). The CDR3 nucleotides are TGTGCCAGCAGCACCGACCTACCAGGTCTTGGGGAGACCCAGTACTTC. Protein sequence: CASSTDLPGLGETQYF.

J is TRBJ1-1 and V is TRBV11-3; TRBD1 matches at 9 bases. The CDR3 is made up of 18 amino acids. In germline, CDR1 is SGHNT, CDR2 YENEEA. The junction had 12 bases not matched to a gene; V was cut back by 0 bases and J by 4 bases. The CDR3 sequence: CASSLEHRGRDLCTEAFF. Here the CDR3 DNA reads TGTGCCAGCAGCTTAGAGCACAGGGGGCGCGATCTTTGCACTGAAGCTTTCTTT.

A single count supports this clone. This chain connects TRBV7-8 to TRBJ2-7; D is possibly TRBD1 (5 bases). The ends were cut back, 5 bases at V and 3 bases at J, with 8 bases in the middle. Germline CDR1 SGHVS, CDR2 FQNEAQ. The CDR3 has 12 amino acids. The CDR3 sequence is CASSKRGYEQYF. The DNA of the CDR3 is TGTGCCAGCAGCAAAAGGGGCTACGAGCAGTACTTC.

This chain joins TRBV7-3 and TRBJ1-2; D gene uncertain. The germline V gene encodes CDR1 SGHTA and CDR2 FQGTGA. The ends were cut back, 1 base at V and 1 base at J, with 13 bases in the middle. This CDR3 has 16 residues. CDR3 sequence (DNA): TGTGCCAGCAGCTTAAGGGTTTCCGGGGATAACTATGGCTACACCTTC. This codes for CASSLRVSGDNYGYTF.

The chain joins TRBV27 to TRBJ2-1, with TRBD2 as a possible D gene (7 bases). Looked up from germline, CDR1 is MNHEY and CDR2 is SMNVEV (reference sequence). Trimming took off 0 bases at V and 8 bases at J, with 8 bases between the two ends. This CDR3 comprises 13 residues. CDR3 region: CASSLSGGHEQFF. The CDR3 coding sequence is TGTGCCAGCAGTTTATCCGGGGGGCATGAGCAGTTCTTC.

The V and J genes are TRBV27 and TRBJ1-6; perhaps TRBD1 as D (5 bases). Deletions cut 2 bases from V and 5 bases from J, with 13 bases between. The CDR3 contains 16 residues. CDR1 and CDR2 from the germline V gene are MNHEY and SMNVEV (reference sequence). The CDR3, as DNA: TGTGCCAGCAGTTTAGGGCAGGGATTAGATAATTCACCCCTCCACTTT. It codes for CASSLGQGLDNSPLHF.

The V call is TRBV6-5, the J call TRBJ2-3, with a tentative D call TRBD2 (5 bases). CDR1 is MNHEY, CDR2 SVGAGI, per germline. This CDR3 spans 15 amino acids. V was cut by 7 bases and J by 1 base, with 15 bases left in between. The CDR3 loop reads CASTASVGGTDTQYF. CDR3 bases: TGTGCCAGCACCGCCTCGGTCGGGGGCACAGATACGCAGTATTTT.

V usage is TRBV12-3 or TRBV12-4 and J usage is TRBJ1-1; D perhaps matches TRBD1 (6 bases). CDR3 length: 12 amino acids. V shed 7 bases and J shed 10 bases, with 16 bases lying between them. CDR3 protein: CASTNRVGVAFF. The CDR3 coding sequence is TGTGCCAGCACCAACAGGGTCGGGGTAGCTTTCTTT.

This chain joins TRBV3-1 (or the pseudogene TRBV3-2) and TRBJ2-1; D not certain. The CDR3 spans 13 residues. The V and J ends lost 0 bases and 9 bases respectively, with 9 bases between them. The V gene's germline CDR1 is LGHDT and CDR2 YNNKEL (reference sequence). CDR3: CASSQEVPGEQFF. The CDR3 DNA sequence: TGTGCCAGCAGCCAAGAGGTTCCGGGTGAGCAGTTCTTC.

The genes are TRBV7-3 and TRBJ1-5; possible D gene TRBD1, 6 bases. The V gene's germline CDR1 is SGHTA and CDR2 FQGTGA. Trimming left V 4 bases short and J 3 bases short, with 10 bases between. The CDR3 length is 14 residues. The CDR3 bases are TGTGCCAGCAGCTCCCGACAGGCCAATCAGCCCCAGCATTTT. It yields the protein CASSSRQANQPQHF.

The chain uses TRBV7-9 and TRBJ1-1, with 10 bases fitting TRBD1. The CDR3 loop spans 15 amino acids. From germline, CDR1 is SEHNR and CDR2 FQNEAQ (reference sequence). V lost 2 bases, J lost 3 bases, and 3 bases stayed unmatched. The CDR3 coding sequence is TGTGCCAGCAGCTTATGGACAGGGGGAGACACTGAAGCTTTCTTT. As protein: CASSLWTGGDTEAFF.